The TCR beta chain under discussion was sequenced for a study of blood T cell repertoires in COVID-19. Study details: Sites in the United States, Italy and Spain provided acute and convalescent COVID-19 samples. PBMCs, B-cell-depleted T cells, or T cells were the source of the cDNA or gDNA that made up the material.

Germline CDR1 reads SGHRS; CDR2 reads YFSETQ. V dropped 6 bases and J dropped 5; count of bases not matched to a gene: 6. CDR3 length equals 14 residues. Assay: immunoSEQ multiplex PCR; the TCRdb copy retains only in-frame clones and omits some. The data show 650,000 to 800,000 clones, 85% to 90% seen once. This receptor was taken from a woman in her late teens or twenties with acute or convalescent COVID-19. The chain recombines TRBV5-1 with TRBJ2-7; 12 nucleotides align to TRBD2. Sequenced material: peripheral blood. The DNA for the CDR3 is TGCGCCAGCACCCTAGCGGGGGGGGCCCACGAGCAGTACTTC. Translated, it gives CASTLAGGAHEQYF.